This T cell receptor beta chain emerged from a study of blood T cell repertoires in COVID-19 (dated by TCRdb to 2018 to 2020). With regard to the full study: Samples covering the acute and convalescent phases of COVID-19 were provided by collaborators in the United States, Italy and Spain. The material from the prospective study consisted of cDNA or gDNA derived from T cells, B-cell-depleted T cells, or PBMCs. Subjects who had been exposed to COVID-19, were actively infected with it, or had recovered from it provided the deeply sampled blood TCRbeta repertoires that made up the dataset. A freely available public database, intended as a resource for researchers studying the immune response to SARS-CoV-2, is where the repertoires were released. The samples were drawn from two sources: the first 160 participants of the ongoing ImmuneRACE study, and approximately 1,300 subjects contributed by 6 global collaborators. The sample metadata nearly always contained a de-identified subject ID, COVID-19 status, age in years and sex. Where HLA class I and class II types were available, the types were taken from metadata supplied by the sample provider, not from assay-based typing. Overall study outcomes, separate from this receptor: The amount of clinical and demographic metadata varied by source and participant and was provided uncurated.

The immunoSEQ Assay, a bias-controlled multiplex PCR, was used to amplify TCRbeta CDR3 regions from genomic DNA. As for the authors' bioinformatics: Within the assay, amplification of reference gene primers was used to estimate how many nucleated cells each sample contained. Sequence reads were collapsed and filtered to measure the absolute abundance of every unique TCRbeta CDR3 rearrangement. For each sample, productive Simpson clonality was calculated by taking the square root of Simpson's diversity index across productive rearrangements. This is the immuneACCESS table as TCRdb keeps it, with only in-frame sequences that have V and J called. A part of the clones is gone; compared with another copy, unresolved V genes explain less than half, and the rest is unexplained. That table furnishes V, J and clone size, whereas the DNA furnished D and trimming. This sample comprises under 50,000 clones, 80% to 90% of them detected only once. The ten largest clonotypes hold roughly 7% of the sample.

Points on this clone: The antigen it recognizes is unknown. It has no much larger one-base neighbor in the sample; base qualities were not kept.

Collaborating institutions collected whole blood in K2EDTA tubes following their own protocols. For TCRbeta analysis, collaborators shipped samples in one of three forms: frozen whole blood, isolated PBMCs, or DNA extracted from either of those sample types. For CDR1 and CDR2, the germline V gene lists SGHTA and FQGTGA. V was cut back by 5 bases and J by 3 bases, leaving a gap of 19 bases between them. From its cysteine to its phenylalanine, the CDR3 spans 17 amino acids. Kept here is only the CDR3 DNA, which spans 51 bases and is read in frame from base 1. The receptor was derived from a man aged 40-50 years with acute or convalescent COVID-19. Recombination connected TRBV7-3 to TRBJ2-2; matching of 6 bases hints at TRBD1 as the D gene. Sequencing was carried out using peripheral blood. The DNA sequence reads TGTGCCAGCAGCCTACTAACCGGGACACCCTACACCGGGGAGCTGTTTTTT. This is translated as CASSLLTGTPYTGELFF.